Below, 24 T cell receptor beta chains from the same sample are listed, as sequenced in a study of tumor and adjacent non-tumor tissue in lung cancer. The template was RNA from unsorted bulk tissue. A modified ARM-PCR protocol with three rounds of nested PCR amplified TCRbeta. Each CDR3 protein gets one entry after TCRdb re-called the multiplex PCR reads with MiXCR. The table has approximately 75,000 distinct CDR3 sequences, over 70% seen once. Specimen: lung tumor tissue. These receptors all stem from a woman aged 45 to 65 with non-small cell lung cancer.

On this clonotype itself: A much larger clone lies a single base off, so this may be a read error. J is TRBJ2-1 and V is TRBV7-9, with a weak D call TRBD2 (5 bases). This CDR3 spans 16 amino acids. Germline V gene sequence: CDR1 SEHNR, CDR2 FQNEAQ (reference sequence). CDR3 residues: CAGSQFDLVAGNEQFF. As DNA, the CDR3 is TGTGCCGGCAGCCAATTCGACTTGGTTGCGGGCAATGAGCAGTTCTTC.

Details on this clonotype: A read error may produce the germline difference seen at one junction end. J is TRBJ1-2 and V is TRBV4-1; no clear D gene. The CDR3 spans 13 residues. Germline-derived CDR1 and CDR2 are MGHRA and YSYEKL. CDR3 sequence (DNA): TGCGCCAGCAGGCAAGAGTTCTTTGATGACTACACCTTC. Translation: CASRQEFFDDYTF.

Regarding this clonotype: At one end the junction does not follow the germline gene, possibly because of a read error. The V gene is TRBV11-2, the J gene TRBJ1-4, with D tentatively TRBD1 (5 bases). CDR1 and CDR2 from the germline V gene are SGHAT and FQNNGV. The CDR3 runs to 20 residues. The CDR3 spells CASSLDIAGPDTITSEKLFF. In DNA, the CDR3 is TGTGCTAGCAGCTTAGATATTGCAGGGCCGGATACGATCACTAGTGAAAAACTGTTTTTT.

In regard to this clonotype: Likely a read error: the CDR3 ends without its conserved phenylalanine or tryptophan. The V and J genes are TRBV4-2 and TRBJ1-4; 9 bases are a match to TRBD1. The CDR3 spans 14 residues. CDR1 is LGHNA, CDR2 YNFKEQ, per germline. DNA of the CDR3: TGTGCCAGTAGCCCGGGACAGGGTTCTGAAAAACTGTTTCTT. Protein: CASSPGQGSEKLFL.

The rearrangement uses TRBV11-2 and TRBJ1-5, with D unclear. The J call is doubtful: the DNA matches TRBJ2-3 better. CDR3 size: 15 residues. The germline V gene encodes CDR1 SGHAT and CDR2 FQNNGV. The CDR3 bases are TGTGCCAGCAACTTTGATGGATTGAGCAATCAGTCCCAGTATTTT. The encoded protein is CASNFDGLSNQSQYF.

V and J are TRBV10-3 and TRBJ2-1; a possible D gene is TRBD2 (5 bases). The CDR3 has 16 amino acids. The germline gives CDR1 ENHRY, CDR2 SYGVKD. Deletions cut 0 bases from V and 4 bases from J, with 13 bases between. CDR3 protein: CAISESWESGYNEQFF. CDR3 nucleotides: TGTGCCATCAGTGAGTCTTGGGAGTCCGGATACAATGAGCAGTTCTTC.

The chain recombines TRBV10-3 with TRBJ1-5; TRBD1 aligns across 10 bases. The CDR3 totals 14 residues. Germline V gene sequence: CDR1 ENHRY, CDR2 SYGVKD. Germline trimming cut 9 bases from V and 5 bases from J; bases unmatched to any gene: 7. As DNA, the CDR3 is TGTGCCATTAGCATCGGGACAGGGGATCAGCCCCAGCATTTT. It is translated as CAISIGTGDQPQHF.

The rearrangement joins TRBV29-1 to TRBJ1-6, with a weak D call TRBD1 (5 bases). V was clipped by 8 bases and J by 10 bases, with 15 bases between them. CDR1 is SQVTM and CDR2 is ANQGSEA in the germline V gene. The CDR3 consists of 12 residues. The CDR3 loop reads CSFGHTNSPLHF. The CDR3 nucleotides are TGCAGCTTTGGACACACTAACTCACCCCTCCACTTT.

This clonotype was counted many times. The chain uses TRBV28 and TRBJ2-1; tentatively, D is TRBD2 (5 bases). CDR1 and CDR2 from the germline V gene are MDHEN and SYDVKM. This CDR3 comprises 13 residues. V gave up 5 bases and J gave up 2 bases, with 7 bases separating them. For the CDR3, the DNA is TGTGCCAGCAGTCGAGGGACCTACAATGAGCAGTTCTTC. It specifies CASSRGTYNEQFF.

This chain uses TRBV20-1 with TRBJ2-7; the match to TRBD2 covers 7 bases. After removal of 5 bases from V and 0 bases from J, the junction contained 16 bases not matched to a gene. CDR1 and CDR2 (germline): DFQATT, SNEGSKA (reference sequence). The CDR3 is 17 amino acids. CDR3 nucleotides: TGCAGTGCTTCGAATACGAAGGGAATAGCGGGCTCCTACGAGCAGTACTTC. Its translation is CSASNTKGIAGSYEQYF.

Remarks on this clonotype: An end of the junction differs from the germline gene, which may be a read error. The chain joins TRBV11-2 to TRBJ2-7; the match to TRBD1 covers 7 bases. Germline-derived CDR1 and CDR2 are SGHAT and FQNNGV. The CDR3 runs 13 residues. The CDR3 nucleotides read TGTGACAGCGGCTTGGAAACAGGGGCCGAGCAGTACTTC. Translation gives CDSGLETGAEQYF. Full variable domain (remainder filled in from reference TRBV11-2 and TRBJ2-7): EAGVAQSPRYKIIEKRQSVAFWCNPISGHATLYWYQQILGQGPKLLIQFQNNGVVDDSQLPKDRFSAERLKGVDSTLKIQPAKLEDSAVYLCDSGLETGAEQYFGPGTRLTVT.

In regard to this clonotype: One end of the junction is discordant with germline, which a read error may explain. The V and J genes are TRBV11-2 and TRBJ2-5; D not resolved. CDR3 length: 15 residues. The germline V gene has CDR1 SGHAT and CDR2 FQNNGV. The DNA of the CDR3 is TGTGCCAGCGGCCCGGAAGTGGGCGTCCAAGAGACCCAGTACTTT. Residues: CASGPEVGVQETQYF.

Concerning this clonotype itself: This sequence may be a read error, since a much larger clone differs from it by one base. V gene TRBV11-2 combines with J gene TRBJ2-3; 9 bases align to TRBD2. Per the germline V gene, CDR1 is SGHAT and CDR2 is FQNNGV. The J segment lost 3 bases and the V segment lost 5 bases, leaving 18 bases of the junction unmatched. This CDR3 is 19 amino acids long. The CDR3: CASSPRCAGGPSDTDTQYF. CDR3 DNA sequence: TGTGCCAGCAGCCCCCGGTGTGCGGGAGGGCCTAGTGATACAGATACGCAGTATTTT.

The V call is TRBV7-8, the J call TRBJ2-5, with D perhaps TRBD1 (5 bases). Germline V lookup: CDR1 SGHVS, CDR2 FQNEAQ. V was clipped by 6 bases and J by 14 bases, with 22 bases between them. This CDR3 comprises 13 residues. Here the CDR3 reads CASSVRVLETEYF. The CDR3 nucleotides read TGTGCCAGCAGTGTCAGGGTTCTCGAGACCGAATACTTC.

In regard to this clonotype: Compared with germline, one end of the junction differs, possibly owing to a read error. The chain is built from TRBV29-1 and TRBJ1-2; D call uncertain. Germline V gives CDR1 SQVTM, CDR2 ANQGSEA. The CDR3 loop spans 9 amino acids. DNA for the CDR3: TGCAGCGATGAACTTGGCTACACCTTC. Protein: CSDELGYTF.

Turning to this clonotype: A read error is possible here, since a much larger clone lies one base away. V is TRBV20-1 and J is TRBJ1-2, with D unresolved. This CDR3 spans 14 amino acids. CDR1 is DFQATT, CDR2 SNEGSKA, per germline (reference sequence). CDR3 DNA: TGCAGTACTAGAGATCCAGTCCTTAACTATGGCTACACCTTC. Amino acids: CSTRDPVLNYGYTF.

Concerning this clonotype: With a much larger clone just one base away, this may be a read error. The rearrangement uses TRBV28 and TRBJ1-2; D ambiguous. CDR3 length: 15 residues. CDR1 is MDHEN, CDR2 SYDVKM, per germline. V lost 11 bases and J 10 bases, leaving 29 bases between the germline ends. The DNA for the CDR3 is TGTGCCGCGAAGGCGGGGTCTGCTTTCTTGGCTGACTACACCTTC. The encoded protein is CAAKAGSAFLADYTF.

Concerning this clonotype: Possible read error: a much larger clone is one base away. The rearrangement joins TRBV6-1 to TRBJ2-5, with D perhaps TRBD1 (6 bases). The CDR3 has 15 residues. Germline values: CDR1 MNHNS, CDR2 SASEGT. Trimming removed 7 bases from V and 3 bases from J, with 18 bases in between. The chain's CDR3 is CASNAGSQGKETQYF. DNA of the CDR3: TGTGCCAGCAATGCAGGTTCACAGGGAAAAGAGACCCAGTACTTC.

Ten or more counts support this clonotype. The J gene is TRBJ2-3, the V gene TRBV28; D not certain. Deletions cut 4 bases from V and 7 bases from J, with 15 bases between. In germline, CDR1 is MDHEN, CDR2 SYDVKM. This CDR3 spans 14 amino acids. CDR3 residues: CASSSSYAENTQYF. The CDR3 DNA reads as TGTGCCAGCAGTTCGTCTTACGCAGAAAATACGCAGTATTTT.

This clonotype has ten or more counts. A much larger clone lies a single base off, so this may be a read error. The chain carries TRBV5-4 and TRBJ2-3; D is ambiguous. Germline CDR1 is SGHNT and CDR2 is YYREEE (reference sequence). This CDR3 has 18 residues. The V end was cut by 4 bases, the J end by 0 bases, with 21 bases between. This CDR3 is CASSHLRGIPLSTDTQYF. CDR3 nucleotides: TGTGCCAGCAGCCACCTACGAGGAATACCTCTGAGCACAGATACGCAGTATTTT.

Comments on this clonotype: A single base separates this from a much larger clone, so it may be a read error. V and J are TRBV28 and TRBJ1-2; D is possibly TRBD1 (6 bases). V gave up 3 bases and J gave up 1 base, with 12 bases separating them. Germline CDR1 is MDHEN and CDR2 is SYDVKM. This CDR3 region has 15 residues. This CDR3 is CASSFHGTYNYGYTF. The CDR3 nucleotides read TGTGCCAGCAGTTTCCACGGGACATATAACTATGGCTACACCTTC.

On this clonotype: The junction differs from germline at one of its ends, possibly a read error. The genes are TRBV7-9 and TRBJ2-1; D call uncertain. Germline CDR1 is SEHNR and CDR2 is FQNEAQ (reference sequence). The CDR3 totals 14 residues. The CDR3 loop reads CANSLSAAYNEQFF. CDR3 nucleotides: TGTGCCAACAGCCTCTCGGCGGCCTACAATGAGCAGTTCTTC.

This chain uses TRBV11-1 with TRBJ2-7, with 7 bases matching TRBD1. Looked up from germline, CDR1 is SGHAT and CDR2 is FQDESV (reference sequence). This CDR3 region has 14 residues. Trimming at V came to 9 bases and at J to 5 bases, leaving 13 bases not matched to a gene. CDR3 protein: CASSDLEGTDEQYF. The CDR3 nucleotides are TGTGCCAGTAGCGACCTAGAAGGGACAGACGAGCAGTACTTC.

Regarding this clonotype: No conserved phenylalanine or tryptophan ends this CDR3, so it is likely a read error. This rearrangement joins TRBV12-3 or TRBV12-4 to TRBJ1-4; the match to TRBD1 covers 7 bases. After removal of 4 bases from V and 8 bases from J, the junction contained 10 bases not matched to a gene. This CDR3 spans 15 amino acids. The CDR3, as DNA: TGTGCCAGCAGTTCCGCGACAGGGAGCTGCGAAAAACTGTTTTCT. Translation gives CASSSATGSCEKLFS.